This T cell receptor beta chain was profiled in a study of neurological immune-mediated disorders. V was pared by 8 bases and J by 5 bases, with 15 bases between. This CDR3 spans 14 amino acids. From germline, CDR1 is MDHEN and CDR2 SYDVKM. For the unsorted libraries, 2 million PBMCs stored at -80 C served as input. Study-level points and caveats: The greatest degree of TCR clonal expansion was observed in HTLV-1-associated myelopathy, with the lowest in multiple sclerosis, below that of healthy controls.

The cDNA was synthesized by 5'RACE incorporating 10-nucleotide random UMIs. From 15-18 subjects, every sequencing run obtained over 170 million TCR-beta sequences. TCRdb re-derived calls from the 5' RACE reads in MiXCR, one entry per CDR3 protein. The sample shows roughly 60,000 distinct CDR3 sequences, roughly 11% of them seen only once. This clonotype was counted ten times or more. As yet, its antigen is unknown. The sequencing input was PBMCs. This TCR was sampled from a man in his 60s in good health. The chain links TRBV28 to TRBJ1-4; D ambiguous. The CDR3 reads CASLPGGLNEKLFF. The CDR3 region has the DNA TGTGCCAGCCTCCCCGGAGGGTTGAATGAAAAACTGTTTTTT.